A selection of T cell receptor beta chains follows, all from one sample in a study of OX40 agonist ivuxolimab in advanced cancers. Assay used: immunoSEQ multiplex PCR; TCRdb lists only in-frame clones, some missing. The top ten hold 1.9% of the sample, which has over 30,000 clones, about four fifths seen once. The input for sequencing was CD4+ or CD8+ T cells sorted from blood, taken in a trial of the OX40 agonist ivuxolimab. These receptor sequences come from an adult with an advanced solid tumor such as melanoma, head and neck, liver or kidney cancer. The CDR3 runs from the conserved cysteine through the conserved F or W. A D gene is named only where the DNA matches it firmly. Rows may omit the clone size; those that give it use once, few, many or a size class.

size,V,D,J,CDR3,DNA
-,TRBV7-9,-,TRBJ1-4,CASSLNPATNEKLFF,TGTGCCAGCAGCTTGAATCCTGCAACTAATGAAAAACTGTTTTTT
-,TRBV11-2,TRBD2,TRBJ2-1,CASSSLLAYSLNEQFF,TGTGCCAGCAGCTCCCTACTAGCGTATTCACTCAATGAGCAGTTCTTC
-,TRBV9,-,TRBJ1-1,CASSGDRWNTEAFF,TGTGCCAGCAGCGGCGACAGGTGGAACACTGAAGCTTTCTTT
-,TRBV19,-,TRBJ2-7,CASSKGGSYEQYF,TGTGCCAGTAGCAAAGGGGGTAGCTACGAGCAGTACTTC
-,TRBV2,-,TRBJ1-1,CASSEVGYRTEAFF,TGTGCCAGCAGTGAAGTGGGGTATAGGACTGAAGCTTTCTTT
once,TRBV19,-,TRBJ1-6,CASGTGGLGSPLHF,TGTGCCAGTGGGACCGGGGGTTTAGGATCACCCCTCCACTTT
-,TRBV5-1,TRBD2,TRBJ2-3,CASSQGSGGAPDTQYF,TGCGCCAGCAGCCAAGGAAGCGGGGGGGCCCCAGATACGCAGTATTTT
-,TRBV7-2,-,TRBJ2-1,CASSLAGVYNEQFF,TGTGCCAGCAGCTTAGCGGGGGTATACAATGAGCAGTTCTTC
-,TRBV15,-,TRBJ2-5,CATSREGGWGPQYF,TGTGCCACCAGCAGAGAAGGAGGGTGGGGGCCCCAGTACTTC
-,TRBV6-6,-,TRBJ2-3,CASRNQRGSPTDTQYF,TGTGCCAGCAGGAACCAACGGGGTAGCCCCACAGATACGCAGTATTTT
-,TRBV30,-,TRBJ2-3,CAWSWGTDTQYF,TGTGCCTGGAGTTGGGGCACAGATACGCAGTATTTT
-,TRBV9,TRBD1,TRBJ1-1,CASSFYDRDTEAFF,TGTGCCAGCAGCTTTTACGACAGGGACACTGAAGCTTTCTTT
-,TRBV5-1,TRBD2,TRBJ2-7,CASSSGLATYEQYF,TGCGCCAGCAGCTCCGGACTAGCAACCTACGAGCAGTACTTC
few,TRBV29-1,-,TRBJ1-1,CSVGSTTSEAFF,TGCAGCGTTGGATCTACTACATCTGAAGCTTTCTTT
medium-sized,TRBV5-4,TRBD1,TRBJ1-5,CASSFGTGGDQPQHF,TGTGCCAGCAGCTTCGGTACAGGGGGTGATCAGCCCCAGCATTTT
-,TRBV9,TRBD2,TRBJ2-7,CASSVGGGSPYEQYF,TGTGCCAGCAGCGTAGGGGGGGGTTCACCCTACGAGCAGTACTTC
-,TRBV25-1,TRBD2,TRBJ2-3,CASSEPYGRRDTQYF,TGTGCCAGCAGTGAACCGTACGGGAGGAGGGATACGCAGTATTTT
-,TRBV5-6,-,TRBJ1-4,CASGGRTEGLLGEKLFF,TGTGCCAGCGGGGGTCGGACAGAAGGACTGCTAGGAGAAAAACTGTTTTTT
-,TRBV28,-,TRBJ1-5,CASTSPGRRNSNQPQHF,TGTGCCAGCACCTCGCCAGGGAGAAGAAATAGCAATCAGCCCCAGCATTTT
-,TRBV5-6,-,TRBJ2-1,CASSLGQSYNEQFF,TGTGCCAGCAGCCTTGGGCAGTCCTACAATGAGCAGTTCTTC
-,TRBV7-9,-,TRBJ1-6,CASSPPARMGFNSPLHF,TGTGCCAGCAGCCCCCCGGCCAGGATGGGATTCAATTCACCCCTCCACTTT
-,TRBV2,TRBD2,TRBJ2-2,CASSRLAGGPGELFF,TGTGCCAGCAGTCGACTAGCGGGAGGGCCCGGGGAGCTGTTTTTT
-,TRBV15,TRBD2,TRBJ2-3,CATSRRLAGRTDTQYF,TGTGCCACCAGCAGACGACTAGCGGGACGCACAGATACGCAGTATTTT
-,TRBV18,-,TRBJ2-5,CASSPKQETQYF,TGTGCCAGCTCACCAAAGCAAGAGACCCAGTACTTC
-,TRBV5-1,TRBD1,TRBJ2-5,CASSSRDSQETQYF,TGCGCCAGCAGCTCCCGGGACAGCCAAGAGACCCAGTACTTC
-,TRBV30,-,TRBJ1-1,CAWSVWTNTEAFF,TGTGCCTGGAGTGTTTGGACCAACACTGAAGCTTTCTTT
-,TRBV5-1,TRBD1,TRBJ1-3,CASQGGSGNTIYF,TGCGCCAGCCAGGGGGGCAGTGGAAACACCATATATTTT
few,TRBV19,TRBD1,TRBJ2-1,CASGHGTGNEQFF,TGTGCCAGTGGACACGGGACAGGGAATGAGCAGTTCTTC
-,TRBV28,-,TRBJ1-5,CASEISRGNGNQPQHF,TGTGCCAGCGAAATCTCGAGAGGGAACGGCAATCAGCCCCAGCATTTT
-,TRBV6-1,-,TRBJ1-2,CASSEGSARYYGYTF,TGTGCCAGCAGTGAAGGTAGCGCCCGCTACTATGGCTACACCTTC
-,TRBV19,-,TRBJ2-7,CASSRGGSSYEQYF,TGTGCCAGTAGTCGTGGGGGGAGTTCCTACGAGCAGTACTTC
few,TRBV6-1,-,TRBJ2-1,CASSEHIIDTEQFF,TGTGCCAGCAGCGAACATATAATAGACACCGAGCAGTTCTTC
-,TRBV28,TRBD2,TRBJ2-2,CASSPSGLAGAGELFF,TGTGCCAGCAGTCCATCGGGACTAGCGGGTGCCGGGGAGCTGTTTTTT
-,TRBV11-2,TRBD2,TRBJ2-7,CASSSAGGLYEQYF,TGTGCCAGCAGCTCAGCGGGGGGCCTCTACGAGCAGTACTTC
-,TRBV7-3,-,TRBJ2-1,CASSYAQLNEQFF,TGTGCCAGCAGCTACGCCCAACTGAATGAGCAGTTCTTC
-,TRBV11-2,-,TRBJ1-1,CASSLGGVYTEAFF,TGTGCCAGCAGCTTAGGCGGAGTCTACACTGAAGCTTTCTTT
few,TRBV2,-,TRBJ1-1,CASSEGSKATEAFF,TGTGCCAGCAGTGAAGGCTCGAAGGCTACTGAAGCTTTCTTT
-,TRBV7-8,-,TRBJ2-7,CASSPMESHGREYF,TGTGCCAGCAGCCCAATGGAGAGTCACGGAAGGGAGTACTTC
once,TRBV28,TRBD2,TRBJ2-1,CASSPGLAGGFYNEQFF,TGTGCCAGCAGTCCGGGACTAGCGGGGGGGTTTTACAATGAGCAGTTCTTC
-,TRBV18,TRBD1,TRBJ2-1,CASSRDRSTYNEQFF,TGTGCCAGCTCCCGGGACAGAAGTACCTACAATGAGCAGTTCTTC
-,TRBV28,-,TRBJ1-1,CASISKGMRGNTEAFF,TGTGCCAGCATCTCAAAAGGGATGAGGGGGAACACTGAAGCTTTCTTT